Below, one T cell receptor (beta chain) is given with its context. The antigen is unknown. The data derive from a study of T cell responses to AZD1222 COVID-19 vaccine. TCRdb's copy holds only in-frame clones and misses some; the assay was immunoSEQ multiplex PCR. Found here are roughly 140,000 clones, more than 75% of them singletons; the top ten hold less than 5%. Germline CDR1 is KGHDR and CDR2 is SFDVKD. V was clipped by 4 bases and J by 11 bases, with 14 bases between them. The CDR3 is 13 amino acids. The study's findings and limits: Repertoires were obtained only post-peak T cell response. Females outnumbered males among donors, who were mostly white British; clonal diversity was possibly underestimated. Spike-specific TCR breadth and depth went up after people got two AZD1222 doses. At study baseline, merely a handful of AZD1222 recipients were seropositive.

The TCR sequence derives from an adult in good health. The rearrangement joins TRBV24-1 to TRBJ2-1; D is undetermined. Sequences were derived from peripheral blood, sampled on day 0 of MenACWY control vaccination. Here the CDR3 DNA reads TGTGCCACCAGTGAGATGGGTTTGGGTAAGCAGTTCTTC. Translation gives CATSEMGLGKQFF.